Presented here are 25 T cell receptor beta chains from one specimen sequenced in a study of blood T cell repertoires in COVID-19. TCRdb's table, derived via immunoSEQ multiplex PCR, lists solely in-frame clones and lacks some. The data show around 250,000 clones, approximately 86% seen once. Sample: PBMCs or T cells enriched from blood (not recorded which). The receptors were sampled from a woman between 50 and 59 years old who had recovered from COVID-19.

In nucleotides, the CDR3 is TGTGCCAGCAGCGACGGGACTAGCGGGAGCTACGAGCAGTACTTC. Translation: CASSDGTSGSYEQYF. V usage is TRBV11-3 and J usage is TRBJ2-7, with 14 bases lining up with TRBD2. Germline assignment: CDR1 SGHNT and CDR2 YENEEA. This CDR3 has 15 amino acids. V gave up 5 bases and J gave up 3 bases; unmatched junction bases: 3. Looking up the rest from reference TRBV11-3 and TRBJ2-7 gives the full variable domain: EAGVVQSPRYKIIEKKQPVAFWCNPISGHNTLYWYLQNLGQGPELLIRYENEEAVDDSQLPKDRFSAERLKGVDSTLKIQPAELGDSAVYLCASSDGTSGSYEQYFGPGTRLTVT.

The chain carries TRBV10-2 and TRBJ1-5; 8 nucleotides agree with TRBD1. The CDR3 length is 16 residues. Looked up from germline, CDR1 is WSHSY and CDR2 is SAAADI. J gave up 2 bases and V 2 bases, and 5 bases lay outside the gene matches. The CDR3 loop reads CASSERGQGGNQPQHF. The DNA for the CDR3 is TGCGCCAGCAGTGAGAGAGGACAGGGCGGCAATCAGCCCCAGCATTTT.

The chain couples TRBV19 to TRBJ2-3; 11 positions match TRBD2. This CDR3 is 15 amino acids long. The V gene end was trimmed by 6 bases and the J gene end by 6 bases; junction bases not matched to a gene: 8. CDR1 and CDR2 (germline): LNHDA, SQIVND (reference sequence). The CDR3 reads CASSRRLAGMDTQYF. The CDR3 coding sequence is TGTGCCAGTAGCCGCCGACTAGCGGGAATGGATACGCAGTATTTT.

The rearrangement joins TRBV28 to TRBJ2-1, with TRBD2 identical over 10 bases. Germline V gene data show CDR1 as MDHEN and CDR2 as SYDVKM. CDR3 length: 15 amino acids. Germline trimming cut 7 bases from V and 10 bases from J; bases unmatched to any gene: 13. The CDR3 loop is CASTEAGGLFSEQFF. DNA of the CDR3: TGTGCCAGCACTGAAGCGGGAGGGTTATTTAGCGAGCAGTTCTTC. The whole variable domain, remainder taken from reference TRBV28 and TRBJ2-1, is DVKVTQSSRYLVKRTGEKVFLECVQDMDHENMFWYRQDPGLGLRLIYFSYDVKMKEKGDIPEGYSVSREKKERFSLILESASTNQTSMYLCASTEAGGLFSEQFFGPGTRLTVL.

This sequence joins TRBV19 and TRBJ2-2, with no clear D. The CDR3 extends over 13 amino acids. CDR1 and CDR2 from the germline V gene are LNHDA and SQIVND (reference sequence). V dropped 4 bases and J dropped 12 bases, with 15 bases sitting between them. This CDR3 is CASSTTPDTKLFF. The CDR3 DNA reads TGTGCCAGTAGTACGACACCCGACACAAAGCTGTTTTTT.

The V call is TRBV28, the J call TRBJ2-1; weak D call: TRBD2 (5 bases). The ends were cut back, 6 bases at V and 0 bases at J, with 12 bases in the middle. The CDR3 sequence is 15 residues long. Germline CDR1 MDHEN, CDR2 SYDVKM. The CDR3, as DNA: TGTGCCAGCAGGGAGCGGAGTTACTCCTACAATGAGCAGTTCTTC. It translates to CASRERSYSYNEQFF.

This sequence joins TRBV19 and TRBJ1-1, with no clear D. The CDR3 consists of 13 residues. The V end lost 4 bases, the J end lost 0 bases, and 6 bases lay between the germline ends. Germline V gene data show CDR1 as LNHDA and CDR2 as SQIVND (reference sequence). Written as DNA, the CDR3 is TGTGCCAGTAGTACGACACTGAACACTGAAGCTTTCTTT. It codes for CASSTTLNTEAFF.

The chain links TRBV28 to TRBJ2-7; D is possibly TRBD1 (5 bases). The V gene lost 7 bases and the J gene lost 4 bases, with 20 bases spanning the gap. Germline-derived CDR1 and CDR2 are MDHEN and SYDVKM. The CDR3 is 15 residues long. The CDR3 DNA reads as TGTGCCAGCACTGGATTTGGGCAGGGCCTATACGAGCAGTACTTC. Its protein product is CASTGFGQGLYEQYF.

This clone has a handful of counts. This chain joins TRBV4-1 and TRBJ1-1; 7 bases align to TRBD1. CDR3 size: 15 residues. CDR1 is MGHRA, CDR2 YSYEKL, per germline. The junction had 5 bases not matched to a gene; V was cut back by 4 bases and J by 0 bases. CDR3 DNA: TGCGCCAGCAGCCGAATACAGGGGCTGAACACTGAAGCTTTCTTT. Its translation is CASSRIQGLNTEAFF.

The rearrangement joins TRBV9 to TRBJ2-1, with D maybe TRBD1 (6 bases). The CDR3 is 16 residues long. V dropped 3 bases and J dropped 0 bases, with 13 bases sitting between them. Germline V gene lookup returns CDR1 SGDLS and CDR2 YYNGEE. The CDR3 spells CASSAVGHPSYNEQFF. For the CDR3, the DNA is TGTGCCAGCAGCGCCGTGGGACACCCCTCCTACAATGAGCAGTTCTTC.

V usage is TRBV6-4 and J usage is TRBJ1-2, with D tentatively TRBD1 (5 bases). Germline V lookup: CDR1 MRHNA, CDR2 SNTAGT. This CDR3 has 15 residues. V lost 0 bases to trimming and J lost 4 bases, with 12 bases between them. The chain's CDR3 is CASSDSSGRGYGYTF. The DNA for the CDR3 is TGTGCCAGCAGTGACTCGAGCGGGAGGGGCTATGGCTACACCTTC.

This clone was picked up one time. J is TRBJ2-7 and V is TRBV18, with D perhaps matching TRBD1 (7 bases). Germline loops: CDR1 KGHSH, CDR2 LQKENI. The CDR3 runs 13 residues. Trimming took 6 bases from V and 2 from J, leaving 11 bases between them. CDR3 loop: CASSRGQTYEQYF. CDR3 nucleotide sequence: TGTGCCAGCTCGCGGGGACAGACCTACGAGCAGTACTTC.

The rearrangement links TRBV10-1 to TRBJ1-5; D uncertain. The V gene lost 8 bases and the J gene lost 4 bases, with 6 bases spanning the gap. CDR3 size: 11 residues. Germline CDR1 and CDR2: WNHNN and SYGVQD (reference sequence). CDR3 residues: CASPPNQPQHF. The CDR3 bases are TGCGCCAGCCCCCCTAATCAGCCCCAGCATTTT.

The V gene is TRBV21-1, the J gene TRBJ1-3; the table calls TRBD1, which could not be checked here. TRBV21-1 represents a pseudogene. This CDR3 has 15 residues. CDR3 in DNA: TGTGCCAGCAGCAAAGGGGCCTCCTCTGGAAACACCATATATTTT. Translated: CASSKGASSGNTIYF.

V is TRBV27 and J is TRBJ2-6; a possible D gene is TRBD2 (5 bases). The CDR3 is 13 amino acids. The germline V and J ends were trimmed by 9 bases and 4 bases, with 10 bases remaining between them. The V gene's germline CDR1 is MNHEY and CDR2 SMNVEV (reference sequence). In nucleotides, the CDR3 is TGTGCCAGTCCTGACTACGGGGCCAACGTCCTGACTTTC. It specifies CASPDYGANVLTF.

The CDR3 DNA reads as TGTGCCTGGAGTAGCGGGAACATTCAGTACTTC. Its protein product is CAWSSGNIQYF. The J gene is TRBJ2-4, the V gene TRBV30; a weak D match, TRBD2 (6 bases). Germline lookup yields CDR1 GTSNPN and CDR2 SVGIG (reference sequence). The length of the CDR3 is 11 residues. The ends were cut back, 2 bases at V and 7 bases at J, with 6 bases in the middle.

The genes are TRBV7-9 and TRBJ1-2, with 9 bases that match TRBD1. The CDR3 spans 13 residues. Germline-derived CDR1 and CDR2 are SEHNR and FQNEAQ (reference sequence). The V and J ends lost 5 bases and 7 bases, in that order; junction bases with no gene match: 5. The CDR3 reads CASSTGTGFGYTF. The CDR3 DNA reads TGTGCCAGCAGCACCGGGACAGGGTTTGGCTACACCTTC.

The rearrangement links TRBV6-4 to TRBJ2-7; the match to TRBD1 covers 9 bases. The CDR3 covers 14 residues. With V trimmed by 7 bases and J by 4 bases, 8 bases remained unmatched. The germline CDR1 and CDR2 sequences are MRHNA and SNTAGT. Here the CDR3 DNA reads TGTGCCAGCACCGGGACAGGGCTCTGGTACGAGCAGTACTTC. Its protein product is CASTGTGLWYEQYF.

On this clone itself: The same CDR3 arises from other DNA sequences in this sample as well. The rearrangement joins TRBV3-1 (or the pseudogene TRBV3-2) to TRBJ1-5, with D hard to call. There are 13 residues in the CDR3. CDR1 LGHDT and CDR2 YNNKEL come from the germline V gene (reference sequence). The germline V and J ends were trimmed by 0 bases and 6 bases, with 6 bases remaining between them. CDR3 sequence (DNA): TGTGCCAGCAGCCAAGATCTCTCTCAGCCCCAGCATTTT. Protein product: CASSQDLSQPQHF.

This chain uses TRBV2 with TRBJ2-7; a possible D gene is TRBD2 (5 bases). CDR1 and CDR2 from the germline V gene are SNHLY and FYNNEI. V was clipped by 6 bases and J by 0 bases, with 12 bases between them. The CDR3 is 14 residues long. The CDR3, as DNA: TGTGCCAGCAGGATCGCAGGAGGCTCCTACGAGCAGTACTTC. It yields the protein CASRIAGGSYEQYF.

In this sample, this clone turned up once. The chain has TRBV6-1 and TRBJ1-1; no clear D gene. Trimming shortened V by 0 bases and J by 0 bases, and 23 bases separated the two germline ends. This CDR3 spans 20 amino acids. Germline CDR1 is MNHNS and CDR2 is SASEGT. CDR3 loop: CASSEAWPWRRGVMNTEAFF. The CDR3 DNA follows: TGTGCCAGCAGTGAAGCGTGGCCTTGGCGGCGGGGAGTTATGAACACTGAAGCTTTCTTT.

The V call is TRBV5-1, the J call TRBJ1-1, with a weak D call TRBD1 (6 bases). Trimming took off 0 bases at V and 4 bases at J, with 7 bases between the two ends. The CDR3 has 13 amino acids. Germline V CDR1 and CDR2: SGHRS, YFSETQ. CDR3 in amino acids: CASSLGTATEAFF. The CDR3 DNA reads as TGCGCCAGCAGCTTGGGGACAGCCACTGAAGCTTTCTTT.

The chain employs TRBV5-1 and TRBJ2-1, with D perhaps TRBD1 (6 bases). The CDR3 covers 15 residues. Per germline, CDR1 SGHRS and CDR2 YFSETQ. The V gene lost 1 base and the J gene lost 4 bases, with 12 bases spanning the gap. The CDR3 DNA sequence: TGCGCCAGCAGCTTGCTGGGGGCCGAGTACAATGAGCAGTTCTTC. This sequence encodes CASSLLGAEYNEQFF.

This sequence joins TRBV7-9 and TRBJ2-7, with 8 bases lining up with TRBD1. The CDR3 runs to 14 residues. With V trimmed by 4 bases and J by 6 bases, 8 bases remained unmatched. CDR1 is SEHNR, CDR2 FQNEAQ, per germline (reference sequence). The CDR3 DNA reads TGTGCCAGCAGCTCGCAGGGGGCGTCGGGCGAGCAGTACTTC. The encoded protein is CASSSQGASGEQYF.

The chain has TRBV6-2 or TRBV6-3 and TRBJ2-7, with D perhaps TRBD1 (6 bases). V gave up 2 bases and J gave up 2 bases, with 13 bases separating them. The CDR3 has 15 residues. Germline V lookup: CDR1 MNHEY, CDR2 SVGEGT. The chain's CDR3 is CASSYHLNRAYEQYF. Written as DNA, the CDR3 is TGTGCCAGCAGTTACCACCTAAACAGGGCCTACGAGCAGTACTTC.